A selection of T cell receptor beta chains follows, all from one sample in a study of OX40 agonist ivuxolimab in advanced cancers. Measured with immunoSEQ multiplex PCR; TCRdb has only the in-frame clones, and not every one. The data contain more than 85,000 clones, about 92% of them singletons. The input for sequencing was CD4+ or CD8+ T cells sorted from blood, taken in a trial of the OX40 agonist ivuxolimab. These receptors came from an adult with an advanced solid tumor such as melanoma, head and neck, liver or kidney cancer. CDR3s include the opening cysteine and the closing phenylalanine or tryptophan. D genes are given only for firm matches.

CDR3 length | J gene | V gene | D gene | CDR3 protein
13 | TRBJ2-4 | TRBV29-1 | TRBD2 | CSVKETSVNIQYF
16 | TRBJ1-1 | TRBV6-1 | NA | CASSERPGEFGTEAFF
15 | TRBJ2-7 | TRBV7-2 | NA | CASSSDDQYGDEQYF
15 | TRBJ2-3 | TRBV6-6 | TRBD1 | CASSKTGGGTDTQYF
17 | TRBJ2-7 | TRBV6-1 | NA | CASSEALGTISSYEQYF
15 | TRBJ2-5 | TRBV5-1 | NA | CASSSQTRRPPTQYF
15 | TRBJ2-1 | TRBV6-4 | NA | CASSDGVASYNEQFF
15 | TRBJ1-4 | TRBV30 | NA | CAWSRRGHPNEKLFF
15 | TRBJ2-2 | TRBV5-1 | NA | CASSRSGSNTGELFF
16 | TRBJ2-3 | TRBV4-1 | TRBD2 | CASSQPTSGRGDTQYF
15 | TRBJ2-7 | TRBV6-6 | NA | CASSYTGILSREQYF
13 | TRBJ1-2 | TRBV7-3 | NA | CASSLRSGYGYTF
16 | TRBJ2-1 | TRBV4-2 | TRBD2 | CASSLTSGSVYNEQFF
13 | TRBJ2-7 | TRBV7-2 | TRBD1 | CATQQGATYEQYF
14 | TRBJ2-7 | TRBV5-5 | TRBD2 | CASSLGAGVNEQYF
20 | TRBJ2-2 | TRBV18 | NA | CASSPRSRGYGAGETGELFF
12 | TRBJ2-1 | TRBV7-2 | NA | CASNNQGNEQFF
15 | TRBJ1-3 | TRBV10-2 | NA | CASSGSVLNGNTIYF
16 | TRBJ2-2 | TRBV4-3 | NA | CASSQGAAGYTGELFF
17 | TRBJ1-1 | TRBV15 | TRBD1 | CATSRGLTGGKETEAFF
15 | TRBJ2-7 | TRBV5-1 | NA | CASSLIATSGYEQYF
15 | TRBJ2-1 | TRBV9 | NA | CASSVDTNSYNEQFF
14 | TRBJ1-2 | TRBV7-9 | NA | CASSPRPESVGYTF
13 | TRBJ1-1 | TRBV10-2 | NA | CASSEGGYPEAFF
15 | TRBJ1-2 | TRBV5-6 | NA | CASSPVGPRLYGYTF
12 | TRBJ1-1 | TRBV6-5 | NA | CASNRGSTEAFF
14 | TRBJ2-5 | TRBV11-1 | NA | CASSDRGALETQYF
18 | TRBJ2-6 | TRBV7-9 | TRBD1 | CASSPPGTGPAGANVLTF
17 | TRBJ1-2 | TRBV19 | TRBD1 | CASRTGTGGFRGYGYTF
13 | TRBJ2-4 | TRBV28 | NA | CASSPPRDYIQYF
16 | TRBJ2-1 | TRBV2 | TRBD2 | CASSEGQGGTYNEQFF
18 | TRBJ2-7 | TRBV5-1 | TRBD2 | CASSLGLAGLEISYEQYF
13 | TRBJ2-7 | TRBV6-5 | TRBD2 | CASKPGLGLEQYF
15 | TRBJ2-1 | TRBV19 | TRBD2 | CASSSTSGNVHEQFF
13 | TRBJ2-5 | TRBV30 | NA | CAWSVGRDGPQYF
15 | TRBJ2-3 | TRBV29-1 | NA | CSVRTDGIVADTQYF